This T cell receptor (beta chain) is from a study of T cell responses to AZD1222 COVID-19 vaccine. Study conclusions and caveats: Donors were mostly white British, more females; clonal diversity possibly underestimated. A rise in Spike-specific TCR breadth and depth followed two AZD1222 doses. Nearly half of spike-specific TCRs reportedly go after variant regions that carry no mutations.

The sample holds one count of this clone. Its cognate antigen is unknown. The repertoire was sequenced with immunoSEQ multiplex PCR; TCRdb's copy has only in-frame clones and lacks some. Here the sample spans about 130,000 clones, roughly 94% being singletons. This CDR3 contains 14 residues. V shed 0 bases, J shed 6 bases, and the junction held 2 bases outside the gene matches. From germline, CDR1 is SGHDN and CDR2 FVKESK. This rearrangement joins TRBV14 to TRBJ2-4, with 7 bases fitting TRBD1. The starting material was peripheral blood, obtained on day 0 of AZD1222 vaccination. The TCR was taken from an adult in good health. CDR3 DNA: TGTGCCAGCAGCCAAGAGGCAGGGGGAAACATTCAGTACTTC. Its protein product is CASSQEAGGNIQYF.